This T cell receptor (beta chain) stems from a study of shared clonotypes between healthy human individuals. The data were produced by immunoSEQ multiplex PCR, yet TCRdb's version contains in-frame clones alone and is incomplete. Of 1,500,000 or so clones listed, approximately 96% were seen once; the top ten hold approximately 1%. Notes on this clone: At the DNA level, this CDR3 is encoded by other sequences in the same sample as well.

Per the germline V gene, CDR1 is LNHDA and CDR2 is SQIVND (reference sequence). The CDR3 sequence is 13 residues long. Deletions cut 1 base from V and 1 base from J, with 3 bases between. The TCR sequence derives from a man aged 25-45 years in good health. Input material: naive CD4+ T cells sorted from blood. Subset denoted: CD45RA+ positively selected. The rearrangement joins TRBV19 to TRBJ2-3, with D unresolved. In DNA, the CDR3 is TGTGCCAGTAGTATAGTAGGCACAGATACGCAGTATTTT. It specifies CASSIVGTDTQYF. Full variable domain (remainder filled in from reference TRBV19 and TRBJ2-3): DGGITQSPKYLFRKEGQNVTLSCEQNLNHDAMYWYRQDPGQGLRLIYYSQIVNDFQKGDIAEGYSVSREKKESFPLTVTSAQKNPTAFYLCASSIVGTDTQYFGPGTRLTVL.